What follows is one T cell receptor beta chain and its context. This record belongs to a study of blood T cell repertoires in COVID-19. Turning to the study itself: The analysed material was cDNA or gDNA that came from T cells, B-cell-depleted T cells, or PBMCs.

The protocol was immunoSEQ multiplex PCR, while the TCRdb copy is restricted to in-frame clones and leaves out a portion. The sample comprises about 64,000 clones, 65% to 90% of which are singletons, and 0.9% to 1.5% rests with the top ten. The CDR3 consists of 15 residues. Trimming left V 2 bases short and J 5 bases short, with 13 bases between. Per the germline V gene, CDR1 is SGDLS and CDR2 is YYNGEE. The gene calls are TRBV9 and TRBJ2-2; D might be TRBD2 (5 bases). This TCR was sampled from a man between 40 and 49 years old with acute or convalescent COVID-19. Input material: peripheral blood. The CDR3 spells CASSVQSRGTGELFF. The CDR3 coding sequence is TGTGCCAGCAGCGTTCAATCTCGGGGAACCGGGGAGCTGTTTTTT. Supplemented by reference TRBV9 and TRBJ2-2, the full variable domain reads DSGVTQTPKHLITATGQRVTLRCSPRSGDLSVYWYQQSLDQGLQFLIQYYNGEERAKGNILERFSAQQFPDLHSELNLSSLELGDSALYFCASSVQSRGTGELFFGEGSRLTVL.